This T cell receptor delta chain comes out of a study of γδ T cells in repeated Plasmodium falciparum infection. Overall study: Malaria-naive adults were infected with P. falciparum NF54 four times over roughly 640 days.

Bulk repertoires came from Vgamma9/Vdelta2+ or Vdelta2-negative gammadelta T cells flow-sorted from PBMC. With respect to this clone: Its antigen is unidentified.

Study-level results: Vdelta2-negative gammadelta repertoires appeared less diverse and less shared in Malian than Australian children.

TCRdb processed the multiplex PCR reads again with the CATT caller. Among over 45,000 delta-chain clones, roughly 1.6% were seen once, and the ten largest hold around 8.6%. V shed 0 bases and J 1 base; nucleotides not matched to a gene: 14. The CDR3 sequence is 20 residues long. Germline V gene sequence: CDR1 TSWWSYY, CDR2 QGS. The TCR was taken from a pool of human donors (malaria-infected and uninfected, not separated). Specimen: gamma-delta T cells from blood. The chain employs TRDV1 and TRDJ1; 10 bases map to TRDD3. Here the J gene was assigned by germline matching of the DNA, as TCRdb has none. The CDR3 coding sequence is TGTGCTCTTGGGGAACTTTTCTTCCTACGGGGGATACGATCCACCGATAAACTCATCTTT. Amino acid sequence: CALGELFFLRGIRSTDKLIF.